This entry lists 5 T cell receptor beta chains sequenced from one sample in a study of blood T cell repertoires in COVID-19. Generated by immunoSEQ multiplex PCR, the TCRdb table keeps only in-frame clones and is missing some. The profile covers about 280,000 clones, with 70% to 90% appearing a single time and about 6.1% taken by the ten largest. Source material: PBMCs or T cells enriched from blood (not recorded which). Source of these receptors: a woman aged 40-49 years who had recovered from COVID-19.

This clone has a count of ten or more. V gene TRBV30 combines with J gene TRBJ2-7; D is unclear. The CDR3 has 11 residues. Germline V gives CDR1 GTSNPN, CDR2 SVGIG (reference sequence). V was cut by 0 bases and J by 3 bases, with 3 bases left in between. As DNA, the CDR3 is TGTGCCTGGAGTGTCAGCTACGAGCAGTACTTC. It specifies CAWSVSYEQYF.

The gene calls are TRBV11-2 and TRBJ2-1; no reliable D call. Between the trimmed V and J ends, which lost 5 bases and 6 bases, there was a span of 8 bases. In germline, CDR1 is SGHAT, CDR2 FQNNGV. This CDR3 has 12 residues. The CDR3 here is CASSVSGNEQFF. Written as DNA, the CDR3 is TGTGCCAGCAGCGTCAGTGGCAATGAGCAGTTCTTC.

The chain recombines TRBV2 with TRBJ2-2, with 7 bases matching TRBD2. Germline V gives CDR1 SNHLY, CDR2 FYNNEI. The CDR3 has 15 amino acids. Germline trimming cut 3 bases from V and 3 bases from J; bases unmatched to any gene: 4. The CDR3 reads CASSDGREYTGELFF. The CDR3 DNA follows: TGTGCCAGCAGTGACGGGCGGGAGTACACCGGGGAGCTGTTTTTT.

This clone was seen once. CDR3 DNA: TGCGCCAGCACCCTGAGGGCGGGTTCCGCCGGGGAGCTGTTTTTT. Its translation: CASTLRAGSAGELFF. This chain uses TRBV5-1 with TRBJ2-2, with a tentative D call TRBD2 (5 bases). The length of the CDR3 is 15 residues. The germline gives CDR1 SGHRS, CDR2 YFSETQ. Trimming removed 6 bases at V and 6 bases at J, with 18 bases between.

The chain combines TRBV24-1 with TRBJ2-3, with 10 bases aligning to TRBD2. V trimming: 4 bases; J trimming: 5 bases; junction bases outside the gene matches: 11. This CDR3 region has 17 residues. Germline CDR1 is KGHDR and CDR2 is SFDVKD. CDR3 in amino acids: CATSDPQAGGPEDTQYF. The CDR3 DNA follows: TGTGCCACCAGTGACCCCCAAGCGGGAGGGCCGGAAGATACGCAGTATTTT.